This T cell receptor beta chain was profiled in a study of neurological immune-mediated disorders. Broader study findings: In HTLV-1-associated myelopathy, TCR clonal expansion was greatest, and in multiple sclerosis it was least, below healthy controls.

From germline, CDR1 is LNHNV and CDR2 YYDKDF (reference sequence). V trimming: 10 bases; J trimming: 1 base; junction bases outside the gene matches: 6. This CDR3 is built from 13 residues. Volunteers at a blood bank in Maryland, USA, were the healthy controls. PBMCs numbering 2 million and stored at -80 C yielded the unsorted libraries. This clonotype was seen ten or more times. Its antigen is unidentified. Synthesis of cDNA was accomplished via 5'RACE employing 10-nucleotide random UMIs. TCRdb redid the calling of the 5' RACE reads with MiXCR, one entry per CDR3 protein. The table lists fewer than 90,000 distinct CDR3 sequences, 10% to 13% of them singletons.

This clonotype originated in a man aged 40-55 years in good health. The V call is TRBV15, the J call TRBJ1-1, with 7 bases aligning to TRBD1. Sequenced input: PBMCs. For the CDR3, the DNA is TGTGCCATTCGGAGACAGGGGAACACTGAAGCTTTCTTT. Translated: CAIRRQGNTEAFF.